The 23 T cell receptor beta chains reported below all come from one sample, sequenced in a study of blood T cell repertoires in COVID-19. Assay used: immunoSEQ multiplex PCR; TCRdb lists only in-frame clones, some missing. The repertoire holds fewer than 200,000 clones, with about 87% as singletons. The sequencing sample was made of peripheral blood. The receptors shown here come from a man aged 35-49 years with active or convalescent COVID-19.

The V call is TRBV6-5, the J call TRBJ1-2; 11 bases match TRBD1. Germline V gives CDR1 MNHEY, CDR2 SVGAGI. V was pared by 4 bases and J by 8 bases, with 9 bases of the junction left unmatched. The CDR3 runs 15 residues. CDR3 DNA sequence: TGTGCCAGCAGTTCCTCAGGACAGGGGGCGCGAGGCTACACCTTC. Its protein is CASSSSGQGARGYTF.

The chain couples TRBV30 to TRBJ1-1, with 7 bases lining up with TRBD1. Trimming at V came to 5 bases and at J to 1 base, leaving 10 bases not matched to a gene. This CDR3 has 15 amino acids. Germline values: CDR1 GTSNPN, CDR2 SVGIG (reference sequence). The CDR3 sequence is CAWGVTGQRNTEAFF. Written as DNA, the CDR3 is TGTGCCTGGGGGGTCACGGGACAGAGGAACACTGAAGCTTTCTTT.

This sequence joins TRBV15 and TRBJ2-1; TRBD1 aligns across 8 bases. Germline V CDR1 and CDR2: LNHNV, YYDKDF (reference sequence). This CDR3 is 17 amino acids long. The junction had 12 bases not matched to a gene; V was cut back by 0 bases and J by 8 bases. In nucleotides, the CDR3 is TGTGCCACCAGCAGAGATCCGGGCAGGGGGCGCATAGATGAGCAGTTCTTC. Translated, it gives CATSRDPGRGRIDEQFF. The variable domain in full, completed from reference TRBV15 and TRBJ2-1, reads DAMVIQNPRYQVTQFGKPVTLSCSQTLNHNVMYWYQQKSSQAPKLLFHYYDKDFNNEADTPDNFQSRRPNTSFCFLDIRSPGLGDTAMYLCATSRDPGRGRIDEQFFGPGTRLTVL.

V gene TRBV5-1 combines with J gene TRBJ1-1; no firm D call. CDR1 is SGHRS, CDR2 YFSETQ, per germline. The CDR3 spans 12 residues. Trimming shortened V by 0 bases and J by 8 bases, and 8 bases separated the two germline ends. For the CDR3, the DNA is TGCGCCAGCAGCTTGGGCGGTCTCGAAGCTTTCTTT. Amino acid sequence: CASSLGGLEAFF. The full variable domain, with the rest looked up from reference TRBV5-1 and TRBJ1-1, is KAGVTQTPRYLIKTRGQQVTLSCSPISGHRSVSWYQQTPGQGLQFLFEYFSETQRNKGNFPGRFSGRQFSNSRSEMNVSTLELGDSALYLCASSLGGLEAFFGQGTRLTVV.

The CDR3 DNA follows: TGTGCCATCCTCCGGCGGGGGGCCTACGAGCAGTACTTC. This encodes CAILRRGAYEQYF. This chain uses TRBV7-2 with TRBJ2-7; TRBD2 matches 8 bases. The CDR3 loop spans 13 amino acids. CDR1 is SGHTA and CDR2 is FQGNSA in the germline V gene. The ends lost 10 bases at V and 2 bases at J; junction bases unmatched: 7. Full variable domain (remainder filled in from reference TRBV7-2 and TRBJ2-7): GAGVSQSPSNKVTEKGKDVELRCDPISGHTALYWYRQSLGQGLEFLIYFQGNSAPDKSGLPSDRFSAERTGGSVSTLTIQRTQQEDSAVYLCAILRRGAYEQYFGPGTRLTVT.

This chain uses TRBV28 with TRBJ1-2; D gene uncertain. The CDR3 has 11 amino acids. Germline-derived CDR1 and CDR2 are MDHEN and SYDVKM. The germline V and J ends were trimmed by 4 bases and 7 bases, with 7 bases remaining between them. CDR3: CASSWAGGYTF. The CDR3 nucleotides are TGTGCCAGCAGTTGGGCGGGTGGCTACACCTTC.

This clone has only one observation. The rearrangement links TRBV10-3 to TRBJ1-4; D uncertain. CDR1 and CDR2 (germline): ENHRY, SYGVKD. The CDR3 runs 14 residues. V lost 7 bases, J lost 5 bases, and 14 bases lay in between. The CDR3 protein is CAIKEAVGNEKLFF. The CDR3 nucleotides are TGTGCCATCAAAGAGGCGGTCGGGAATGAAAAACTGTTTTTT.

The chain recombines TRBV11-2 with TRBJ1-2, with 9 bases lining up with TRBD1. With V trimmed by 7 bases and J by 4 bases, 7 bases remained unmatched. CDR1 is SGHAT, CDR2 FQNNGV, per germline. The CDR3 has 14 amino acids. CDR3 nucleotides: TGTGCCAGCACCTCTGGGACAGGGAGCTATGGCTACACCTTC. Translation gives CASTSGTGSYGYTF.

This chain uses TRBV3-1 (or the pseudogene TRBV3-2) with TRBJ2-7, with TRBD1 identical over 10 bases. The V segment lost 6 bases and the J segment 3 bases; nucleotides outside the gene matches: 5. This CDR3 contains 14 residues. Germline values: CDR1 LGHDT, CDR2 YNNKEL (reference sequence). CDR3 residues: CASSPDRGSYEQYF. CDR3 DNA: TGTGCCAGCAGTCCGGACAGGGGGAGCTACGAGCAGTACTTC.

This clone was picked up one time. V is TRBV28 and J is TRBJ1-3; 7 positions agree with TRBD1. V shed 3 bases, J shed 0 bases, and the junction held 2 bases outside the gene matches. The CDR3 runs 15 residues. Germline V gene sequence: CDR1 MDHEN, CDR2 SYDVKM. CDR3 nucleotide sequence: TGTGCCAGCAGTTTGGGACAGAGCTCTGGAAACACCATATATTTT. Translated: CASSLGQSSGNTIYF.

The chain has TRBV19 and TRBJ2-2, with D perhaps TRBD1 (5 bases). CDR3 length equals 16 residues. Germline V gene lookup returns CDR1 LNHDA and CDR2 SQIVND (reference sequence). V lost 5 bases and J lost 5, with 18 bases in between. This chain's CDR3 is CASSATEFKGTGELFF. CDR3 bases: TGTGCCAGTAGTGCTACAGAATTCAAGGGGACCGGGGAGCTGTTTTTT.

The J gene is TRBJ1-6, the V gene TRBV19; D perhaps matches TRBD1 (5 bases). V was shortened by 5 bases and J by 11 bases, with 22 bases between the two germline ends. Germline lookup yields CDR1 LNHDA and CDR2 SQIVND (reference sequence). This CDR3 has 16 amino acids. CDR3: CASSVTSQGSTTPLHF. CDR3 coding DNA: TGTGCCAGTAGTGTTACTTCCCAGGGTTCTACAACACCCCTCCACTTT.

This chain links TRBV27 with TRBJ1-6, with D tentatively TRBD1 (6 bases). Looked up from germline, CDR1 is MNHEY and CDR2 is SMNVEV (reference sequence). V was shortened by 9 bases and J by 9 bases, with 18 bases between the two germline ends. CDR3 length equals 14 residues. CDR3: CASYPGGGGSPLHF. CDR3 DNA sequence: TGTGCCAGTTACCCTGGGGGCGGTGGTTCACCCCTCCACTTT.

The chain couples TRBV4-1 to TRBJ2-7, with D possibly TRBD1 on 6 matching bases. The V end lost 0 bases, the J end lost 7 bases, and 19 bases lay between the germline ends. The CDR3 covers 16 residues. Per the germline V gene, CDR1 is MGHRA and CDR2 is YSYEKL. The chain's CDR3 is CASSQETGPFAREQYF. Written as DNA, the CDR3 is TGCGCCAGCAGCCAAGAGACAGGACCCTTCGCTCGGGAGCAGTACTTC.

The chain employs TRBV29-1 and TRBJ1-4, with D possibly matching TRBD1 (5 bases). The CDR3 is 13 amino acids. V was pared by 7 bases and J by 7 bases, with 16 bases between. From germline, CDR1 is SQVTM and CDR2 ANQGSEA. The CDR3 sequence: CSAASRDFEKLFF. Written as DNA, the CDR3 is TGCAGCGCTGCATCTCGGGACTTTGAAAAACTGTTTTTT.

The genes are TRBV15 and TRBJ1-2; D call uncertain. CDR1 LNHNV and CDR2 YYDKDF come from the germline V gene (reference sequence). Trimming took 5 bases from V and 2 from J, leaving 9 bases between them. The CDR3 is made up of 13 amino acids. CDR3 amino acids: CATSPDINYGYTF. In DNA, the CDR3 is TGTGCCACCAGCCCAGACATCAACTATGGCTACACCTTC.

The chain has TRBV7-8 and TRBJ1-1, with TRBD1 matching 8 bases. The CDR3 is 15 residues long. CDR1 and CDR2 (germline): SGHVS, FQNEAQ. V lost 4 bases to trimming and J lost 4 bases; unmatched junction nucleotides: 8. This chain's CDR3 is CASSSRTGIATEAFF. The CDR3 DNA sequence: TGTGCCAGCAGCTCTAGGACAGGGATCGCCACTGAAGCTTTCTTT.

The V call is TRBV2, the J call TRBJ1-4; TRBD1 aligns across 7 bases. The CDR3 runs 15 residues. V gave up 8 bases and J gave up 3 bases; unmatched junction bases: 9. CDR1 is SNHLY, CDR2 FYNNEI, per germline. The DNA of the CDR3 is TGTGCCAGCGGGCGACAGGGCTCGCCTAATGAAAAACTGTTTTTT. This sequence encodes CASGRQGSPNEKLFF.

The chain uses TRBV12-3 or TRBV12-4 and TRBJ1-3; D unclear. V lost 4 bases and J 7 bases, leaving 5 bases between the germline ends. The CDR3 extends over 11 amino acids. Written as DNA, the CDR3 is TGTGCCAGCAGTTCTCTCAACACCATATATTTT. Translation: CASSSLNTIYF.

The CDR3 DNA sequence: TGTGCCAGCAGTTTAAGGACAGGGGCTCACGAGCAGTACTTC. Translated, it gives CASSLRTGAHEQYF. This rearrangement joins TRBV28 to TRBJ2-7; 9 bases fit TRBD1. Germline loops: CDR1 MDHEN, CDR2 SYDVKM. The CDR3 consists of 14 residues. V was pared by 2 bases and J by 5 bases, with 4 bases of the junction left unmatched.

CDR3 nucleotides: TGCGCCAGCAGTGGTCTTGCGACTAGCGGACGAAGGGCCGGGGAGCTGTTTTTT. Amino acids: CASSGLATSGRRAGELFF. The rearrangement joins TRBV10-2 to TRBJ2-2; TRBD2 aligns across 9 bases. The junction had 15 bases not matched to a gene; V was cut back by 4 bases and J by 6 bases. Germline CDR1 reads WSHSY; CDR2 reads SAAADI. This CDR3 contains 18 residues.

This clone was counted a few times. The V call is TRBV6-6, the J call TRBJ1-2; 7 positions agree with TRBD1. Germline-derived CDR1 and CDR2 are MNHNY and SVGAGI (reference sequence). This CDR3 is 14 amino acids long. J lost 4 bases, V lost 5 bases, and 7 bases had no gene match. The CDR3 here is CASSNPGTVYGYTF. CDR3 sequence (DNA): TGTGCCAGCAGTAATCCTGGGACAGTCTATGGCTACACCTTC.

CDR3 in amino acids: CASSHLVSSGNTIYF. The CDR3, as DNA: TGTGCCAGCAGTCACCTCGTCAGCTCTGGAAACACCATATATTTT. The chain recombines TRBV5-5 with TRBJ1-3; D unclear. Germline V CDR1 and CDR2: SGHKS, YYEKEE (reference sequence). The CDR3 is made up of 15 amino acids. V lost 5 bases, J lost 0 bases, and 12 bases lay in between.